Detailed here is one T cell receptor beta chain. Original handling: Estimation of nucleated cell counts relied on the amplification of reference gene primers. Generated by immunoSEQ multiplex PCR, the TCRdb table keeps only in-frame clones and is missing some. The V and J calls and clone size come from that table; D and trimming were worked out from the DNA. The sample records 150,000 to 200,000 clones, approximately 83% being singletons. The CDR3 loop spans 14 amino acids. The V and J ends lost 3 bases and 6 bases respectively, with 17 bases between them. The germline V gene has CDR1 GTSNPN and CDR2 SVGIG (reference sequence). This sample stems from a study of blood T cell repertoires in COVID-19. Study summary: PBMCs, B-cell-depleted T cells, or T cells provided the cDNA or gDNA that made up the material.

Cohort assignment relied on participant-reported clinical history. In Cohort 3, a recovered donor had either two negative PCRs, clearance, or symptom resolution. The chain links TRBV30 to TRBJ1-2, with a weak D call TRBD1 (5 bases). Material for sequencing was PBMCs or T cells enriched from blood (not recorded which). The sequence was obtained from a woman in her fifties or sixties who had recovered from COVID-19. This CDR3 reads CAWRPGATVDGYTF. CDR3 nucleotides: TGTGCCTGGAGGCCTGGGGCGACAGTAGATGGCTACACCTTC.